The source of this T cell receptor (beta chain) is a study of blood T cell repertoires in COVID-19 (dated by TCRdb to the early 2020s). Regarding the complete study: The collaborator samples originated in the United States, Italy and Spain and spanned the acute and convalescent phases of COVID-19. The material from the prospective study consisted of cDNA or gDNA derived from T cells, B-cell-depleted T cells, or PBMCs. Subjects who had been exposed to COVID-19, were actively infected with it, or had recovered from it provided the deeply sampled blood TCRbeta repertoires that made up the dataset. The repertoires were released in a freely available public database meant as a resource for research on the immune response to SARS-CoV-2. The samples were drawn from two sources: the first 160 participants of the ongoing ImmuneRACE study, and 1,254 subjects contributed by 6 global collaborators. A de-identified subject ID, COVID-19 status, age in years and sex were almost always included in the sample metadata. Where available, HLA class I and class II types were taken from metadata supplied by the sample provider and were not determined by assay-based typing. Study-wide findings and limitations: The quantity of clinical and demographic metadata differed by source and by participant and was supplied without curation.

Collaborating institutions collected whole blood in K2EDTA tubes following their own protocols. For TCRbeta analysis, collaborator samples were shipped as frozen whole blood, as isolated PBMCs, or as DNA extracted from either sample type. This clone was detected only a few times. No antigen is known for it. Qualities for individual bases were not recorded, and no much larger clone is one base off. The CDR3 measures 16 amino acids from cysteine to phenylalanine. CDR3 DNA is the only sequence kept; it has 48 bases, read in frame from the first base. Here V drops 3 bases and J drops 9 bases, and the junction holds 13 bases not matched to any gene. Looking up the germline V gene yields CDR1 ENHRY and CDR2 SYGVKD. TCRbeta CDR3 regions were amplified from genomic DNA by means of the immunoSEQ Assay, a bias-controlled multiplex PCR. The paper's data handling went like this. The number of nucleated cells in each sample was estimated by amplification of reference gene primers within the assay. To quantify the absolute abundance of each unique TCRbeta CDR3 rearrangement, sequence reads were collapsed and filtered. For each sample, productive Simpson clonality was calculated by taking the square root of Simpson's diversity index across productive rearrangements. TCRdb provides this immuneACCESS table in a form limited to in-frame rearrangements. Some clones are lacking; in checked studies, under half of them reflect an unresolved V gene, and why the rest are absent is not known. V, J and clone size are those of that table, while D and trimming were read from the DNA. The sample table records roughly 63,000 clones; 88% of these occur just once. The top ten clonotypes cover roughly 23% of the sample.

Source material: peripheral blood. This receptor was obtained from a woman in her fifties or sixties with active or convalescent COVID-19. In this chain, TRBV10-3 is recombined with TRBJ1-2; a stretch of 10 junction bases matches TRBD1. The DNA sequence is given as TGTGCCATCAGTGAAGGGGGACAGGGGATGAATTACCGCTACACCTTC. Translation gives CAISEGGQGMNYRYTF.